Below, 14 T cell receptor beta chains from the same sample are listed, as sequenced in a study of T cells in localized non-small cell lung cancer. Using immunoSEQ multiplex PCR, the repertoire was profiled, and TCRdb retains in-frame clones only, with some absent. This sample carries about 30,000 clones, approximately 90% of them seen once, and the ten largest clones take about an eighth. This specimen was peripheral blood, taken before any cancer treatment. These receptors all stem from an older female donor with stage III squamous cell lung carcinoma.

The chain joins TRBV7-3 to TRBJ2-5; no reliable D call. Germline CDR1 reads SGHTA; CDR2 reads FQGTGA. There are 13 residues in the CDR3. V gave up 4 bases and J gave up 2 bases, with 8 bases separating them. The CDR3 region is CASSSRIQETQYF. The CDR3 bases are TGTGCCAGCAGCTCCCGGATTCAAGAGACCCAGTACTTC.

The chain carries TRBV9 and TRBJ2-3, with 7 bases identical to TRBD2. Germline loops: CDR1 SGDLS, CDR2 YYNGEE. The V segment lost 4 bases and the J segment 5 bases; nucleotides outside the gene matches: 13. This CDR3 contains 16 residues. As DNA, the CDR3 is TGTGCCAGCAGCCCCAGTGGGGGGGGGATGGGAGATACGCAGTATTTT. This sequence encodes CASSPSGGGMGDTQYF.

The chain links TRBV11-3 to TRBJ2-2; D possibly corresponds to TRBD1 (5 bases). V lost 4 bases, J lost 2 bases, and 8 bases lay in between. Per germline, CDR1 SGHNT and CDR2 YENEEA. This CDR3 region has 14 residues. Written as DNA, the CDR3 is TGTGCCAGCAGCTCCCAGGGAAACACCGGGGAGCTGTTTTTT. Residues: CASSSQGNTGELFF.

V and J are TRBV7-2 and TRBJ1-1, with D tentatively TRBD1 (5 bases). With 1 base removed from V and 5 bases from J, the gap between germline ends came to 11 bases. Germline loops: CDR1 SGHTA, CDR2 FQGNSA. The CDR3 sequence is 14 residues long. The CDR3 loop is CASSLEMGGTEAFF. DNA for the CDR3: TGTGCCAGCAGCTTAGAGATGGGGGGGACTGAAGCTTTCTTT.

CDR3 nucleotides: TGTGCCAGCAGTCTCGGGGGTGGGGCCAACGTCCTGACTTTC. Protein: CASSLGGGANVLTF. J is TRBJ2-6 and V is TRBV28, with D possibly TRBD2 on 6 matching bases. V lost 5 bases and J lost 3, with 8 bases in between. CDR3 length equals 14 residues. In germline, CDR1 is MDHEN, CDR2 SYDVKM.

The chain recombines TRBV28 with TRBJ2-2, with D possibly matching TRBD2 (5 bases). The germline CDR1 and CDR2 sequences are MDHEN and SYDVKM. Trimming cost V 5 bases and J 0 bases, with 7 bases left between them. The CDR3 length is 14 residues. This CDR3 reads CASSLTTNTGELFF. CDR3 nucleotides: TGTGCCAGCAGTCTGACTACGAACACCGGGGAGCTGTTTTTT.

This clone was found a few times. The chain joins TRBV18 to TRBJ2-7; D is undetermined. Trimming left V 5 bases short and J 6 bases short, with 14 bases between. The CDR3 consists of 13 residues. Per the germline V gene, CDR1 is KGHSH and CDR2 is LQKENI. Here the CDR3 DNA reads TGTGCCAGCTCAGAGGTCGATTTGGGCGAGCAGTACTTC. Amino acids: CASSEVDLGEQYF.

In its sample, this clone was seen once. The CDR3 loop reads CSVGTDFSEAFF. The CDR3 DNA sequence: TGCAGCGTTGGGACAGATTTTTCTGAAGCTTTCTTT. This rearrangement joins TRBV29-1 to TRBJ1-1; the D gene is possibly TRBD1 (6 bases). The CDR3 totals 12 residues. In germline, CDR1 is SQVTM, CDR2 ANQGSEA. Between the trimmed V and J ends, which lost 4 bases and 6 bases, there was a span of 12 bases.

The chain's CDR3 is CASSYPGQGFTEAFF. CDR3 in DNA: TGTGCCAGCAGTTATCCGGGACAGGGGTTCACTGAAGCTTTCTTT. This chain connects TRBV6-5 to TRBJ1-1, with 10 bases identical to TRBD1. Germline CDR1 MNHEY, CDR2 SVGAGI. The junction had 5 bases not matched to a gene; V was cut back by 3 bases and J by 4 bases. The CDR3 loop spans 15 amino acids.

The V call is TRBV4-1, the J call TRBJ1-2; no clear D. Deletions cut 3 bases from V and 4 bases from J, with 21 bases between. The germline gives CDR1 MGHRA, CDR2 YSYEKL. The CDR3 covers 17 residues. The CDR3 region has the DNA TGCGCCAGCAGCCAGGTTACTAACGGACGGACTCCCTATGGCTACACCTTC. This encodes CASSQVTNGRTPYGYTF.

CDR3 sequence: CASSELGQSAMNTEAFF. The DNA of the CDR3 is TGCGCCAGCAGTGAGCTAGGACAGTCGGCCATGAACACTGAAGCTTTCTTT. The chain combines TRBV10-2 with TRBJ1-1; D is possibly TRBD1 (6 bases). V lost 2 bases and J lost 0, with 16 bases in between. The CDR3 has 17 residues. The germline V gene has CDR1 WSHSY and CDR2 SAAADI.

The rearrangement links TRBV27 to TRBJ1-1; weak D call: TRBD1 (5 bases). The CDR3 runs 16 residues. Germline values: CDR1 MNHEY, CDR2 SMNVEV (reference sequence). V dropped 5 bases and J dropped 1 base, with 17 bases sitting between them. The CDR3 region is CASSPGGGRGNTEAFF. CDR3 DNA: TGTGCCAGCAGTCCGGGGGGGGGACGCGGGAACACTGAAGCTTTCTTT.

This clone was counted only a few times. V and J are TRBV15 and TRBJ1-5; no clear D gene. The length of the CDR3 is 15 residues. V was trimmed by 0 bases and J by 6 bases, leaving 12 bases between them. CDR1 and CDR2 from the germline V gene are LNHNV and YYDKDF (reference sequence). The CDR3 protein is CATSRDKGGRQPQHF. The DNA of the CDR3 is TGTGCCACCAGCAGAGATAAGGGCGGGCGTCAGCCCCAGCATTTT.

The V call is TRBV5-1, the J call TRBJ1-6, with D hard to call. The CDR3 is made up of 17 amino acids. The V gene lost 4 bases and the J gene lost 0 bases, with 14 bases spanning the gap. The germline gives CDR1 SGHRS, CDR2 YFSETQ. CDR3 amino acids: CASSPMDRSSYNSPLHF. CDR3 DNA: TGCGCCAGCAGCCCTATGGACCGGAGCTCCTATAATTCACCCCTCCACTTT.